Below, 3 T cell receptor beta chains from the same sample are listed, as sequenced in a study of CD8 T cells in Susac syndrome. With random hexamers, 0.5 to 1 ug RNA was reverse transcribed. TCRdb independently ran MiXCR on the immunoSEQ multiplex PCR reads; one entry per CDR3 protein. The sample holds about 200,000 distinct CDR3 sequences, approximately 90% seen once. The sequenced sample consisted of CD8+ T cells from PBMCs. These receptors came from a human donor with multiple sclerosis.

The rearrangement joins TRBV5-1 to TRBJ1-1; D is unresolved. CDR1 is SGHRS and CDR2 is YFSETQ in the germline V gene. V was pared by 4 bases and J by 3 bases, with 22 bases between. This CDR3 spans 17 amino acids. CDR3 protein: CASSPNPGSTLDTEAFF. CDR3 DNA: TGCGCCAGCAGCCCCAACCCTGGGTCGACGTTGGACACTGAAGCTTTCTTT.

J is TRBJ1-1 and V is TRBV9; D might be TRBD1 (5 bases). CDR1 and CDR2 (germline): SGDLS, YYNGEE. The V gene lost 0 bases and the J gene lost 3 bases, with 12 bases spanning the gap. The CDR3 runs to 15 residues. The CDR3, as DNA: TGTGCCAGCAGCGTAGAGGGGACGGGTGACACTGAAGCTTTCTTT. It encodes CASSVEGTGDTEAFF.

Only one count was recorded for this clonotype. The rearrangement uses TRBV24-1 and TRBJ2-7, with D perhaps TRBD1 (6 bases). The CDR3 is 15 amino acids. In germline, CDR1 is KGHDR, CDR2 SFDVKD. The ends were cut back, 3 bases at V and 0 bases at J, with 11 bases in the middle. The CDR3 DNA is TGTGCCACCAGTGATACTGAACAGGGCTCCTACGAGCAGTACTTC. Translating gives CATSDTEQGSYEQYF.